This T cell receptor (beta chain) was identified during a study of early T cells in non-severe SARS-CoV-2 infection. Attached unique molecular identifiers marked individual cDNA molecules. MiXCR, run by TCRdb on the 5' RACE reads, gives a single entry per CDR3 protein. The sample holds roughly 28,000 distinct CDR3 sequences, around 4% seen once. At least ten counts were recorded for this clonotype. This CDR3 is built from 12 residues. From germline, CDR1 is MNHNS and CDR2 SASEGT. V was trimmed by 10 bases and J by 7 bases, leaving 16 bases between them. V gene TRBV6-1 combines with J gene TRBJ1-2; D unclear. The source is an adult who was a healthcare worker with PCR-confirmed SARS-CoV-2 infection or an uninfected control (not recorded which). The source material was whole blood. CDR3 residues: CATLGPSGGYTF. CDR3 DNA sequence: TGTGCCACCCTGGGCCCCAGTGGTGGCTACACCTTC.